The rows below give T cell receptor beta chains drawn from one sample of a study of identical twins. TCRdb fed the 5' RACE reads into MiXCR, producing one record per CDR3 protein. The sample includes approximately 470,000 distinct CDR3 sequences, 12% to 15% of them seen just once. In addition, the sample was reused for a study of yellow fever vaccine responses in identical twins.

Specimen: CD4+ T cells sorted from blood. The source is a young woman in good health. CDR3s include the opening cysteine and the closing phenylalanine or tryptophan. Fields, in order: V gene, clone size, J gene, D gene, CDR3 protein, CDR3 DNA. The D gene is left open where the match is weak. For some rows the clone size is stated as once, few or many, or as a class when expanded; others skip it.

TRBV6-6	.	TRBJ2-1	.	CASSSLYNEQFF	TGTGCCAGCAGTTCACTATACAATGAGCAGTTCTTC
TRBV3-1	many	TRBJ1-2	TRBD1	CASSLDRDYGYTF	TGCGCCAGCAGCTTGGACAGGGACTATGGCTACACCTTC
TRBV7-6	.	TRBJ2-3	.	CASSLGTSPTHDTQYF	TGTGCCAGCAGCTTAGGAACTAGTCCTACCCACGATACGCAGTATTTT
TRBV7-2	few	TRBJ2-7	.	CASSSLRGDYEQYF	TGTGCCAGCAGCTCCCTAAGGGGGGACTACGAGCAGTACTTC
TRBV11-3	few	TRBJ2-1	.	CASSFGRVGAPYNEQFF	TGTGCCAGCAGCTTTGGACGGGTTGGGGCCCCTTACAATGAGCAGTTCTTC
TRBV2	.	TRBJ1-6	TRBD1	CASSTRTGGNSPLHF	TGTGCCAGCAGTACACGGACAGGGGGTAATTCACCCCTCCACTTT
TRBV14	.	TRBJ1-1	.	CASSPRTTEAFF	TGTGCCAGCAGCCCCAGGACCACTGAAGCTTTCTTT
TRBV2	.	TRBJ2-4	TRBD2	CASSLILAGHLAKNIQYF	TGTGCCAGCAGTTTGATACTAGCGGGCCATCTAGCCAAAAACATTCAGTACTTC
TRBV5-1	many	TRBJ2-5	.	CASRKGSLQETQYF	TGCGCCAGCAGAAAAGGGTCCTTACAAGAGACCCAGTACTTC
TRBV5-1	few	TRBJ2-7	TRBD1	CASSLATGGYYEQYF	TGCGCCAGCAGCTTGGCAACAGGGGGCTACTACGAGCAGTACTTC
TRBV5-1	many	TRBJ2-7	TRBD1	CASSPGTGGYEQYF	TGCGCCAGCAGCCCTGGGACAGGGGGGTACGAGCAGTACTTC
TRBV6-2/TRBV6-3	many	TRBJ2-7	.	CASSYSRTATYEQYF	TGTGCCAGCAGTTACTCTAGGACGGCAACCTACGAGCAGTACTTC
TRBV4-2	.	TRBJ1-1	TRBD1	CAGSQRPRGDSNTEAFF	TGTGCCGGCAGCCAACGCCCAAGAGGGGACAGTAACACTGAAGCTTTCTTT
TRBV4-2	.	TRBJ1-2	.	CASSQDPGQEKNYGYTF	TGTGCCAGCAGCCAAGACCCCGGACAAGAGAAAAACTATGGCTACACCTTC
TRBV7-7	.	TRBJ2-5	TRBD2	CASSPLAGGGQETQYF	TGTGCTAGCAGCCCCCTAGCGGGAGGGGGTCAAGAGACCCAGTACTTC
TRBV11-2	few	TRBJ1-2	.	CASSLEIAKANYGYTF	TGTGCCAGCAGCTTAGAGATAGCGAAAGCTAACTATGGCTACACCTTC
TRBV6-2/TRBV6-3	many	TRBJ1-4	.	CAARSGTWTEKLFF	TGTGCCGCAAGATCCGGGACTTGGACCGAAAAACTGTTTTTT
TRBV6-1	few	TRBJ1-5	.	CASRVKVGQPQHF	TGTGCCAGCAGGGTCAAGGTCGGTCAGCCCCAGCATTTT
TRBV28	.	TRBJ2-7	.	CASSDRLGFYEQYF	TGTGCCAGCAGTGACAGGTTGGGCTTCTACGAGCAGTACTTC
TRBV6-1	few	TRBJ1-1	.	CASSEALAEAFF	TGTGCCAGCAGTGAAGCGCTCGCTGAAGCTTTCTTT
TRBV20-1	many	TRBJ2-1	TRBD2	CSARDSSGRDTYNEQFF	TGCAGTGCTAGAGATTCTAGCGGGAGGGACACCTACAATGAGCAGTTCTTC
TRBV29-1	few	TRBJ2-5	.	CSVFGTTGSKTQYF	TGCAGCGTTTTCGGGACCACGGGATCCAAGACCCAGTACTTC
TRBV12-3/TRBV12-4	many	TRBJ2-1	TRBD2	CASSPGTSWHEQFF	TGTGCCAGCAGTCCCGGGACTAGCTGGCATGAGCAGTTCTTC
TRBV6-5	.	TRBJ2-1	.	CASSYKRVSYNEQFF	TGTGCCAGCAGTTACAAACGGGTTAGCTACAATGAGCAGTTCTTC
TRBV5-1	many	TRBJ1-1	.	CASSVQLGKGTEAFF	TGCGCCAGCAGCGTACAGCTGGGGAAGGGGACTGAAGCTTTCTTT
TRBV20-1	few	TRBJ2-5	.	CSARRLQETQYF	TGCAGTGCTAGGCGGCTACAAGAGACCCAGTACTTC
TRBV7-3	.	TRBJ2-7	.	CASSSSDKTLYEQYF	TGTGCCAGCAGCTCATCCGACAAAACCCTCTACGAGCAGTACTTC
TRBV20-1	.	TRBJ2-5	TRBD2	CSARPLAGEKTQYF	TGCAGTGCTAGGCCACTAGCGGGAGAGAAGACCCAGTACTTC
TRBV2	.	TRBJ2-2	.	CASSGPGQNTGELFF	TGTGCCAGCAGTGGCCCGGGACAGAACACCGGGGAGCTGTTTTTT
TRBV28	many	TRBJ1-2	.	CASTRGGYGYTF	TGTGCCAGCACCCGTGGCGGGTATGGCTACACCTTC
TRBV12-5	.	TRBJ1-1	TRBD1	CASGAGDRVGTEAFF	TGTGCTAGTGGTGCAGGTGACAGGGTCGGCACTGAAGCTTTCTTT
TRBV19	.	TRBJ2-3	.	CASSPSGATQYF	TGTGCCAGTAGTCCGTCGGGGGCAACGCAGTATTTT
TRBV7-9	.	TRBJ2-7	.	CASSLGRTLYEQYF	TGTGCCAGCAGCTTAGGACGAACCCTCTACGAGCAGTACTTC
TRBV7-3	few	TRBJ2-1	TRBD1	CASSSPRGPQFF	TGTGCCAGCAGCTCCCCCAGGGGGCCCCAGTTCTTC
TRBV5-1	few	TRBJ1-1	.	CASSLGNSEAFF	TGCGCCAGCAGCTTGGGGAATAGTGAAGCTTTCTTT
TRBV6-2/TRBV6-3	.	TRBJ2-7	TRBD1	CASTKPGTGSYEQYF	TGTGCCAGCACCAAACCCGGGACAGGGTCCTACGAGCAGTACTTC
TRBV20-1	.	TRBJ1-3	.	CSARDPDPGGNTIYF	TGCAGTGCTAGAGATCCCGACCCGGGGGGAAACACCATATATTTT
TRBV20-1	.	TRBJ2-7	.	CSAPGGTAQTSNYEQYF	TGCAGTGCTCCCGGGGGGACAGCTCAAACCAGTAACTACGAGCAGTACTTC
TRBV28	few	TRBJ1-2	.	CASRARANYGYTF	TGTGCCAGCAGGGCCAGGGCCAACTATGGCTACACCTTC
TRBV6-5	.	TRBJ2-3	TRBD2	CASSYLQASGGGADTQYF	TGTGCCAGCAGTTACCTACAGGCTAGCGGGGGGGGCGCAGATACGCAGTATTTT
TRBV30	few	TRBJ2-7	.	CAWRQTKTYEQYF	TGTGCCTGGCGGCAGACAAAGACCTACGAGCAGTACTTC
TRBV18	.	TRBJ1-2	.	CASSPPGQTNYGYTF	TGTGCCAGCTCACCACCGGGGCAAACAAACTATGGCTACACCTTC
TRBV29-1	.	TRBJ2-2	TRBD1	CSAAGGGTGELFF	TGCAGCGCGGCAGGGGGTGGCACCGGGGAGCTGTTTTTT
TRBV29-1	.	TRBJ2-2	.	CSVEMGQGDTGELFF	TGCAGCGTTGAAATGGGGCAGGGAGACACCGGGGAGCTGTTTTTT
TRBV10-3	few	TRBJ2-2	.	CAISENTGELFF	TGTGCCATCAGTGAGAACACCGGGGAGCTGTTTTTT
TRBV21-1	.	TRBJ2-5	.	CASSNWTQYF	TGTGCCAGCAGCAACTGGACCCAGTACTTC
TRBV11-2	few	TRBJ1-2	.	CASSPDYMTGYTF	TGTGCCAGCAGCCCGGATTACATGACAGGCTACACCTTC
TRBV2	.	TRBJ2-1	.	CASSEEKYNEQFF	TGTGCCAGCAGTGAAGAAAAGTACAATGAGCAGTTCTTC
TRBV29-1	.	TRBJ1-1	TRBD1	CSARQGVLTEAFF	TGCAGCGCCCGACAGGGGGTATTGACTGAAGCTTTCTTT
TRBV20-1	.	TRBJ2-2	TRBD2	CSARKSGGPNTGELFF	TGCAGTGCTAGAAAGAGCGGGGGACCGAACACCGGGGAGCTGTTTTTT
TRBV29-1	.	TRBJ2-2	TRBD2	CSVRTSGPNPNTGELFF	TGCAGCGTCAGGACTAGCGGGCCCAATCCGAACACCGGGGAGCTGTTTTTT
TRBV6-5	few	TRBJ2-7	TRBD2	CASSYVSSGSMFGTYEQYF	TGTGCCAGCAGTTATGTTTCTAGCGGGAGTATGTTCGGGACCTACGAGCAGTACTTC
TRBV7-2	few	TRBJ2-5	TRBD2	CASSPTWAAGQETQYF	TGTGCCAGCAGCCCTACTTGGGCAGCGGGGCAAGAGACCCAGTACTTC
TRBV5-1	many	TRBJ2-3	.	CASSLVVGRKGADTQYF	TGCGCCAGCAGCTTGGTTGTGGGTCGCAAGGGGGCAGATACGCAGTATTTT
TRBV20-1	few	TRBJ1-5	.	CSARFTFNSNQPQHF	TGCAGTGCTAGGTTCACATTTAATAGCAATCAGCCCCAGCATTTT
TRBV3-1	.	TRBJ2-3	.	CASSQAEAQYF	TGTGCCAGCAGCCAAGCGGAGGCGCAGTATTTT
TRBV29-1	.	TRBJ1-2	.	CSVDPTGYGYTF	TGCAGCGTTGATCCGACAGGCTATGGCTACACCTTC
TRBV10-2	many	TRBJ2-4	.	CASSDSTNIQYF	TGCGCCAGCAGTGACAGTACAAACATTCAGTACTTC
TRBV20-1	.	TRBJ1-6	.	CSARAGHNSPLHF	TGCAGTGCTAGAGCAGGGCATAATTCACCCCTCCACTTT
TRBV27	many	TRBJ2-5	TRBD1	CASSQQPGGSGETQYF	TGTGCCAGCAGTCAACAACCAGGGGGCTCGGGAGAGACCCAGTACTTC